The following is a TCR beta chain sequence with its context. The protocol was immunoSEQ multiplex PCR, while the TCRdb copy is restricted to in-frame clones and leaves out a portion. The table shows about 260,000 clones, with 85% to 90% occurring only once. These data come from a study of blood T cell repertoires in COVID-19. CDR1 MNHEY and CDR2 SVGAGI come from the germline V gene. The CDR3 length is 12 residues. V shed 11 bases and J 7 bases; nucleotides not matched to a gene: 8. The receptor was derived from a man in his late teens or twenties with active or convalescent COVID-19. The sequenced material came from peripheral blood. V and J are TRBV6-5 and TRBJ1-5, with 7 nucleotides matching TRBD1. The CDR3 nucleotides are TGTGCCGGACAGACAGGGACCCAGCCCCAGCATTTT. Protein sequence: CAGQTGTQPQHF.